This TCR beta chain stems from a study of technical replicates of blood from a few donors. Germline V CDR1 and CDR2: SGDLS, YYNGEE. CDR3 length: 15 amino acids. Trimming removed 0 bases from V and 5 bases from J; junction bases left unmatched: 2. Details on this clone: At the DNA level, this CDR3 is encoded by other sequences in the same sample as well.

The repertoire was sequenced with immunoSEQ multiplex PCR; TCRdb's copy has only in-frame clones and lacks some. The sample includes about 80,000 clones, 90% to 95% of them seen just once. The clonotype originates from a human donor in good health. Material: T cells isolated from PBMCs. The V gene is TRBV9, the J gene TRBJ2-5; 12 bases match TRBD2. This CDR3 reads CASSVGLAGGETQYF. The CDR3, as DNA: TGTGCCAGCAGCGTAGGCCTAGCGGGAGGGGAGACCCAGTACTTC.